This TCR beta chain was identified during a study of blood T cell repertoires in COVID-19. This clone was counted once. The germline V and J ends were trimmed by 3 bases and 4 bases, with 11 bases remaining between them. In germline, CDR1 is SGHTA, CDR2 FQGTGA. This CDR3 is 14 amino acids long. Libraries were prepared by immunoSEQ multiplex PCR; TCRdb keeps only in-frame clonotypes and omits some of them. The repertoire holds 300,000 or so clones, with around 86% as singletons. The receptor's source is a woman in her 40s with acute COVID-19. The genes are TRBV7-3 and TRBJ2-3; no definite D call. Sequenced material: PBMCs or T cells enriched from blood (not recorded which). In DNA form, the CDR3 reads TGTGCCAGCAGCTTGGATCACCGGGCAGATACGCAGTATTTT. Protein sequence: CASSLDHRADTQYF.